Listed below are T cell receptor beta chains from one sample, sequenced in a study of T cell changes during pregnancy in multiple sclerosis. TCRdb's copy holds only in-frame clones and misses some; the assay was immunoSEQ multiplex PCR. Of around 60,000 clones detected, 93% appear once; the ten largest clones hold roughly 0.35%. The source material was CD4+ T cells from peripheral blood mononuclear cells, sampled before pregnancy. The receptors stem from a female donor with multiple sclerosis, enrolled in a pregnancy study. Each CDR3 is given with its conserved first and last residue. D genes are given only for firm matches. Size is stated for part of the rows, as once, few or many counts, or as a class when the clone is expanded.

D gene	V gene	clone size	J gene	CDR3 protein	CDR3 DNA
TRBD2	TRBV19	.	TRBJ2-6	CASIPSGSSGANVLTF	TGTGCCAGTATACCTAGCGGGAGCTCTGGGGCCAACGTCCTGACTTTC
TRBD1	TRBV5-4	.	TRBJ1-1	CASSSTGRTEAFF	TGTGCCAGCAGCTCGACAGGGCGCACTGAAGCTTTCTTT
TRBD1	TRBV5-6	.	TRBJ1-2	CASSRGQGLYGYTF	TGTGCCAGCAGCAGGGGACAGGGTCTCTATGGCTACACCTTC
.	TRBV2	.	TRBJ1-4	CASRRVRQSNEKLFF	TGTGCCAGCAGGAGGGTTCGGCAGAGTAATGAAAAACTGTTTTTT
.	TRBV7-2	few	TRBJ2-2	CASSKKLGAGKNTGELFF	TGTGCCAGCAGCAAGAAATTAGGGGCGGGAAAAAACACCGGGGAGCTGTTTTTT
TRBD1	TRBV4-3	.	TRBJ2-1	CASSRRDRYNEQFF	TGCGCCAGCAGCCGCCGGGACAGGTACAATGAGCAGTTCTTC
.	TRBV5-6	.	TRBJ2-1	CASSLWQGYEQFF	TGTGCCAGCAGCTTGTGGCAGGGGTATGAGCAGTTCTTC
.	TRBV7-9	.	TRBJ2-3	CASSFTGTEDTQYF	TGTGCCAGCAGCTTCACCGGGACTGAGGATACGCAGTATTTT
TRBD2	TRBV28	.	TRBJ2-3	CASSLLAGEVTDTQYF	TGTGCCAGCAGTTTATTGGCGGGAGAGGTAACAGATACGCAGTATTTT
.	TRBV9	.	TRBJ2-1	CASSLREAVYNEQFF	TGTGCCAGCAGCCTCCGAGAAGCGGTGTACAATGAGCAGTTCTTC
.	TRBV5-6	.	TRBJ2-7	CASSSGLYEQYF	TGTGCCAGCAGCTCAGGGCTTTACGAGCAGTACTTC
TRBD1	TRBV13	.	TRBJ1-6	CASSLTGASPLHF	TGTGCCAGCAGCTTGACAGGGGCCTCACCCCTCCACTTT
.	TRBV14	.	TRBJ1-5	CASSQVGRNQPQHF	TGTGCCAGCAGCCAAGTTGGGAGGAATCAGCCCCAGCATTTT
TRBD2	TRBV9	.	TRBJ2-2	CASRTSGKQSGELFF	TGTGCCAGCAGGACTAGCGGGAAACAATCCGGGGAGCTGTTTTTT
.	TRBV28	.	TRBJ2-1	CASRLGGNYNEQFF	TGTGCCAGCAGACTCGGAGGAAATTACAATGAGCAGTTCTTC
.	TRBV29-1	.	TRBJ2-3	CSVQQGATDTQYF	TGCAGCGTCCAACAGGGAGCCACAGATACGCAGTATTTT
.	TRBV5-1	.	TRBJ1-3	CASSSRATPGISGNTIYF	TGCGCCAGCAGCTCGCGAGCTACTCCAGGGATCTCTGGAAACACCATATATTTT
TRBD1	TRBV5-5	once	TRBJ1-2	CASSLAGGETGRGNGYTF	TGTGCCAGCAGCTTGGCAGGGGGCGAAACGGGAAGGGGGAATGGCTACACCTTC
TRBD1	TRBV30	.	TRBJ1-1	CAWRKFRGRTEAFF	TGTGCCTGGAGAAAATTCAGGGGGCGTACTGAAGCTTTCTTT
TRBD2	TRBV6-5	.	TRBJ2-3	CASSLADTDTQYF	TGTGCCAGCAGTCTAGCGGACACAGATACGCAGTATTTT
.	TRBV5-1	.	TRBJ2-2	CASSGLGPGAGELFF	TGCGCCAGCAGCGGCCTGGGGCCCGGTGCCGGGGAGCTGTTTTTT
TRBD2	TRBV19	.	TRBJ2-5	CASREELAVFAQYF	TGTGCCAGTAGGGAGGAACTAGCGGTCTTCGCCCAGTACTTC
TRBD2	TRBV15	.	TRBJ2-1	CATSRGLAGPTSSYNEQFF	TGTGCCACCAGCAGAGGACTAGCGGGCCCCACTTCTTCCTACAATGAGCAGTTCTTC
.	TRBV7-2	.	TRBJ2-3	CASSLERWNDTQYF	TGTGCCAGCAGCTTAGAGCGGTGGAATGATACGCAGTATTTT
.	TRBV6-5	.	TRBJ1-4	CASSSEGGREKLFF	TGTGCCAGCAGTTCCGAGGGCGGGAGGGAAAAACTGTTTTTT
TRBD2	TRBV19	.	TRBJ2-2	CASWGTGGNTGELFF	TGTGCCAGCTGGGGAACGGGAGGGAACACCGGGGAGCTGTTTTTT
TRBD2	TRBV19	.	TRBJ2-2	CASSIVGLAENTGELFF	TGTGCCAGTAGTATAGTCGGACTAGCCGAGAACACCGGGGAGCTGTTTTTT
TRBD2	TRBV5-6	.	TRBJ2-3	CASSLLGLANTDTQYF	TGTGCCAGCAGCTTGCTAGGACTAGCAAACACAGATACGCAGTATTTT
TRBD1	TRBV5-5	once	TRBJ1-1	CASSTGQGNTEAFF	TGTGCCAGCAGCACCGGACAGGGAAACACTGAAGCTTTCTTT
.	TRBV27	.	TRBJ2-7	CASKFKPPNSYEQYF	TGTGCCAGCAAGTTTAAGCCCCCCAACAGCTACGAGCAGTACTTC
TRBD1	TRBV7-8	.	TRBJ1-5	CASSLAITRGSNQPQHF	TGTGCCAGCAGCTTAGCGATAACCAGGGGGAGCAATCAGCCCCAGCATTTT
.	TRBV6-5	.	TRBJ1-2	CASSYSNDRHTYGYTF	TGTGCCAGCAGTTACTCTAACGACAGGCATACCTATGGCTACACCTTC
.	TRBV7-8	.	TRBJ1-5	CASSLAEDQPQHF	TGTGCCAGCAGCTTAGCGGAGGATCAGCCCCAGCATTTT
.	TRBV7-2	.	TRBJ1-4	CASSEGGSREKLFF	TGTGCCAGCAGTGAGGGGGGGTCAAGGGAAAAACTGTTTTTT
TRBD2	TRBV4-1	.	TRBJ2-3	CASSQDGTGLAVPDTQYF	TGCGCCAGCAGCCAAGATGGTACGGGACTAGCTGTCCCAGATACGCAGTATTTT
.	TRBV5-4	once	TRBJ2-2	CASSLMPGWSGELFF	TGTGCCAGCAGCTTGATGCCAGGGTGGTCCGGGGAGCTGTTTTTT
.	TRBV27	.	TRBJ2-5	CASSWGDRKETQYF	TGTGCCAGCAGTTGGGGGGACAGAAAAGAGACCCAGTACTTC